This T cell receptor beta chain was observed in a study of blood T cell repertoires in COVID-19. About the research overall: The United States, Italy and Spain were the sources of the acute and convalescent COVID-19 samples. T cells, B-cell-depleted T cells, or PBMCs supplied cDNA or gDNA.

The CDR3 is 14 amino acids. Germline trimming cut 0 bases from V and 3 bases from J; bases unmatched to any gene: 4. Per germline, CDR1 SQVTM and CDR2 ANQGSEA. In the source study's methods: Researchers report that nucleated cell counts were estimated from reference gene primer amplification. Using immunoSEQ multiplex PCR, the repertoire was profiled, and TCRdb retains in-frame clones only, with some absent. The V and J calls and the clone size are those of that table, but D and trimming were determined from the DNA. The sample lists roughly 300,000 clones, 91% occurring once. Sequencing was carried out using peripheral blood. The TCR sequence derives from a woman between 25 and 40 years old with COVID-19, enrolled during active disease. V gene TRBV29-1 combines with J gene TRBJ2-7; 8 positions agree with TRBD2. The CDR3 protein is CSVEDPLAGYEQYF. The CDR3 nucleotides are TGCAGCGTTGAAGATCCCCTAGCGGGCTACGAGCAGTACTTC.